This T cell receptor beta chain was obtained from a study of CD8 T cells in Susac syndrome. Turning to this clonotype: What it recognizes is unknown.

Study-level points and caveats: Only a relatively small number of individuals were included in the TCR sequencing and HLA analysis.

The CDR3 totals 11 residues. V dropped 3 bases and J dropped 5 bases, with 7 bases sitting between them. Germline V CDR1 and CDR2: DFQATT, SNEGSKA (reference sequence). From blood CD8+ and CD4+ T cells, the TCR beta chain was sequenced. TEMRA cells were FACS-enriched, unlike CD8+ and CD4+ T cells, which were negatively isolated. The RNA, roughly 0.5 to 1 ug, was put through reverse transcription using random hexamers. Amplification of TCR beta CDR3 by immunoSEQ multiplex PCR spanned 54 Vbeta and 13 Jbeta. Each CDR3 protein gets one entry after TCRdb re-called the immunoSEQ multiplex PCR reads with MiXCR. Of approximately 220,000 distinct CDR3 sequences in the sample, approximately 95% were seen once.

The rearrangement links TRBV20-1 to TRBJ2-5; D is ambiguous. The TCR comes from a human donor with multiple sclerosis. Specimen: CD4+ T cells from PBMCs. CDR3 sequence (DNA): TGCAGTGCTAGGTTTTTGGAGACCCAGTACTTC. Translation: CSARFLETQYF.